This TCR beta chain was identified during a study of T-cell reconstitution after alpha-beta-depleted transplantation in children. Study-wide findings and caveats: Reportedly, roughly two months post-transplant, alpha-beta T cells arose from several hundred expanded graft clones.

Preparing the TCRbeta library involved the use of unique molecular identifiers. MiXCR was run by TCRdb on the PCR reads, yielding one entry per CDR3 protein. The sample shows hundreds of thousands of distinct CDR3 sequences, roughly 13% of them seen only once. Turning to this clonotype: Its cognate antigen is unknown.

The TCR comes from a male patient aged 5 to 17 who had a stem cell transplant for acute myeloid leukemia, so the T cells may come from the graft donor. The sample here was PBMCs, mostly from graft donor cells, taken 360 days after TCRalphabeta/CD19-depleted stem cell transplant.

CDR3 nucleotides: TGTGCCAGCAGACCGGGACTAGCCTTCACCGGGGAGCTGTTTTTT. It is translated as CASRPGLAFTGELFF. The chain combines TRBV28 with TRBJ2-2, with 9 bases identical to TRBD2. Per the germline V gene, CDR1 is MDHEN and CDR2 is SYDVKM. V shed 6 bases and J 4 bases; nucleotides not matched to a gene: 6. CDR3 size: 15 residues. The complete variable domain, with remaining parts taken from reference TRBV28 and TRBJ2-2, reads DVKVTQSSRYLVKRTGEKVFLECVQDMDHENMFWYRQDPGLGLRLIYFSYDVKMKEKGDIPEGYSVSREKKERFSLILESASTNQTSMYLCASRPGLAFTGELFFGEGSRLTVL.